This T cell receptor beta chain was documented in a study of post-analysis software for immune sequencing data. Study-wide results and limits: Versus controls, multiple sclerosis patients showed significantly lower diversity (normalized Chao1).

This clonotype was picked up many times. As yet, its antigen is unknown. Unique-molecular-identifier-tagged TCR beta cDNA libraries were used. From the PCR reads, TCRdb called clonotypes with MiXCR, one entry per CDR3 protein. This sample has 600,000 to 700,000 distinct CDR3 sequences, with 55% to 60% found just once. This receptor was obtained from a girl aged 2 to 9 with multiple sclerosis. Material for sequencing was blood.

CDR3: CSAVYTGVVDTQYF. CDR3 DNA sequence: TGCAGTGCCGTCTACACAGGGGTAGTAGATACGCAGTATTTT. This chain links TRBV20-1 with TRBJ2-3, with 7 bases that match TRBD1. The J segment lost 5 bases and the V segment lost 6 bases, leaving 11 bases of the junction unmatched. Germline V gene data show CDR1 as DFQATT and CDR2 as SNEGSKA (reference sequence). This CDR3 is built from 14 residues.